This TCR beta chain was obtained from a study of radiotherapy plus CTLA-4 blockade in lung cancer. Sequencing used immunoSEQ multiplex PCR; TCRdb keeps in-frame clones, though not all of them. The sample holds about 98,000 clones; approximately 78% are singletons and the top ten take 3% to 4%. The CDR3 loop spans 12 amino acids. With V trimmed by 11 bases and J by 2 bases, 4 bases remained unmatched. Germline V gene lookup returns CDR1 MNHEY and CDR2 SMNVEV (reference sequence). The receptor comes from a human donor with non-small cell lung cancer who had a partial response to radiotherapy plus ipilimumab. The chain links TRBV27 to TRBJ2-3, with 7 bases identical to TRBD1. This specimen was peripheral blood, taken from a patient treated with radiotherapy plus ipilimumab. The CDR3 spells CAWGQLTDTQYF. The CDR3 DNA is TGTGCCTGGGGACAGCTCACAGATACGCAGTATTTT.